The 27 T cell receptor beta chains below come from one sample, sequenced in a study of blood T cells in healthy people across ages. For the second PCR, which ran for about 6 to 12 cycles, a sample-barcoded 5' primer and a J-beta primer mix were used. TCRdb reanalysed the 5' RACE reads using MiXCR and keeps one entry per CDR3 protein. The table lists under 1,100,000 distinct CDR3 sequences, approximately 26% of them singletons. The same specimen was also included in a second study, on T cells of mothers and their children.

The sequencing input was blood. The receptors derive from a girl under 10 years old in good health.

J is TRBJ1-1 and V is TRBV28, with D hard to call. The germline gives CDR1 MDHEN, CDR2 SYDVKM. The CDR3 has 12 amino acids. V shed 5 bases and J shed 4 bases, with 8 bases lying between them. CDR3 nucleotides: TGTGCCAGCAGTCCCCCTGTCACTGAAGCTTTCTTT. Translation: CASSPPVTEAFF.

The sample holds a few counts of this clonotype. The CDR3 here is CSGGTGYMNTEAFF. The CDR3 DNA reads TGCAGCGGGGGGACAGGCTATATGAACACTGAAGCTTTCTTT. This chain joins TRBV29-1 and TRBJ1-1; 8 positions match TRBD1. Germline lookup yields CDR1 SQVTM and CDR2 ANQGSEA. This CDR3 is 14 amino acids long. The ends lost 7 bases at V and 0 bases at J; junction bases unmatched: 7.

There are a few counts of this clonotype. The V gene is TRBV6-5, the J gene TRBJ2-3; possible D gene TRBD1, 5 bases. Trimming cost V 4 bases and J 6 bases, with 11 bases left between them. The CDR3 contains 13 residues. The germline V gene encodes CDR1 MNHEY and CDR2 SVGAGI. CDR3 sequence reads: CASSSPGLDTQYF. The CDR3 coding sequence is TGTGCCAGCAGTTCCCCAGGGTTGGATACGCAGTATTTT.

This chain connects TRBV7-2 to TRBJ2-3, with TRBD1 identical over 7 bases. The J segment lost 3 bases and the V segment lost 5 bases, leaving 14 bases of the junction unmatched. CDR3 length: 17 amino acids. CDR1 and CDR2 (germline): SGHTA, FQGNSA. DNA for the CDR3: TGTGCCAGCAGCATACCACAGGGGTGGGTGGCGACAGATACGCAGTATTTT. Translated, it gives CASSIPQGWVATDTQYF.

The chain is built from TRBV5-1 and TRBJ2-5, with 9 bases matching TRBD1. The junction had 9 bases not matched to a gene; V was cut back by 4 bases and J by 5 bases. CDR1 and CDR2 (germline): SGHRS, YFSETQ. The CDR3 runs 15 residues. CDR3: CASSVSGTGTETQYF. The CDR3, as DNA: TGCGCCAGCAGCGTTTCCGGGACAGGGACGGAGACCCAGTACTTC.

V and J are TRBV12-3 or TRBV12-4 and TRBJ2-5; possible D gene TRBD2, 7 bases. This CDR3 is built from 13 residues. The CDR3 spells CGSRGAGQETQYF. In DNA, the CDR3 is TGTGGTTCTCGGGGGGCCGGACAAGAGACCCAGTACTTC.

This clonotype appeared a few times. An end of the junction differs from the germline gene, which may be a read error. The V gene is TRBV29-1, the J gene TRBJ2-5; a weak D match, TRBD2 (5 bases). The germline V gene encodes CDR1 SQVTM and CDR2 ANQGSEA. The CDR3 is 19 amino acids. The CDR3 nucleotides are TGCGGCGTTCTAAAATCGTCTGTCGGGGATGGAAGATTCCAAGAGACCCAGTACTTC. It translates to CGVLKSSVGDGRFQETQYF.

V usage is TRBV28 and J usage is TRBJ2-5, with D possibly matching TRBD1 (6 bases). The germline V gene encodes CDR1 MDHEN and CDR2 SYDVKM. Between the trimmed V and J ends, which lost 8 bases and 5 bases, there was a span of 12 bases. The CDR3 has 12 residues. The CDR3 bases are TGTGCCAGCTCAGGACAGTTTGAGACCCAGTACTTC. Its protein is CASSGQFETQYF.

This clonotype occurred a few times. This chain connects TRBV11-2 to TRBJ2-1, with D unresolved. Per the germline V gene, CDR1 is SGHAT and CDR2 is FQNNGV. The CDR3 spans 12 residues. V was cut by 1 base and J by 9 bases, with 7 bases left in between. The CDR3 region has the DNA TGTGCCAGCAGCTTAGGTACAGTTGAGCAGTTCTTC. This gives the protein CASSLGTVEQFF.

There are a few counts of this clonotype. The J gene is TRBJ2-5, the V gene TRBV6-6; D is uncertain. This CDR3 region has 15 residues. The V gene's germline CDR1 is MNHNY and CDR2 SVGAGI (reference sequence). V was trimmed by 3 bases and J by 5 bases, leaving 16 bases between them. CDR3 amino acids: CASSYSTGVVETQYF. The CDR3 nucleotides read TGTGCCAGCAGTTATTCGACTGGAGTGGTCGAGACCCAGTACTTC.

The CDR3 DNA reads TGCGCCAGCAGCCAAAGCAACGGAATCACAGATACGCAGTATTTT. Amino acid sequence: CASSQSNGITDTQYF. This chain connects TRBV4-1 to TRBJ2-3; D is undetermined. Germline values: CDR1 MGHRA, CDR2 YSYEKL. V was trimmed by 2 bases and J by 2 bases, leaving 11 bases between them. The CDR3 is 15 amino acids.

The V gene is TRBV7-6, the J gene TRBJ2-3; D ambiguous. Between the trimmed V and J ends, which lost 5 bases and 2 bases, there was a span of 5 bases. Germline V CDR1 and CDR2: SGHVS, FNYEAQ. The CDR3 extends over 12 amino acids. CDR3 sequence reads: CASSKNTDTQYF. The CDR3 coding sequence is TGTGCCAGCAGCAAGAACACAGATACGCAGTATTTT.

This clonotype was seen a few times. The chain joins TRBV27 to TRBJ2-4; 8 nucleotides align to TRBD1. The V gene's germline CDR1 is MNHEY and CDR2 SMNVEV (reference sequence). The J segment lost 7 bases and the V segment lost 6 bases, leaving 8 bases of the junction unmatched. There are 14 residues in the CDR3. The CDR3 spells CASSPDRVYNIQYF. CDR3 in DNA: TGTGCCAGCAGCCCGGACAGGGTGTATAACATTCAGTACTTC.

J is TRBJ2-6 and V is TRBV18; D not certain. Germline V gene data show CDR1 as KGHSH and CDR2 as LQKENI. The CDR3 has 15 residues. Trimming left V 6 bases short and J 6 bases short, with 15 bases between. CDR3 sequence: CASSPLSSLANVLTF. The CDR3 nucleotides read TGTGCCAGCTCCCCTTTATCCTCATTGGCCAACGTCCTGACTTTC.

This clonotype was counted a few times. This chain joins TRBV6-5 and TRBJ1-4, with D perhaps matching TRBD1 (5 bases). The germline CDR1 and CDR2 sequences are MNHEY and SVGAGI. The CDR3 is made up of 15 amino acids. V shed 2 bases and J shed 8 bases, with 15 bases lying between them. The CDR3 loop is CASSYDQGPSEKLFF. The DNA for the CDR3 is TGTGCCAGCAGTTACGATCAGGGCCCCTCCGAAAAACTGTTTTTT.

The sample holds a few counts of this clonotype. V usage is TRBV7-9 and J usage is TRBJ2-4; D remains unclear. The CDR3 runs to 15 residues. Trimming took 5 bases from V and 2 from J, leaving 13 bases between them. Germline CDR1 is SEHNR and CDR2 is FQNEAQ (reference sequence). CDR3 coding DNA: TGTGCCAGCAGCCCAAATAGCCTCTCCAAAAACATTCAGTACTTC. Translated: CASSPNSLSKNIQYF.

The rearrangement uses TRBV28 and TRBJ2-5; 7 bases line up with TRBD1. The tail of the sequence fits TRBJ2-1 better, so the J call may be wrong. This CDR3 has 16 amino acids. The V gene's germline CDR1 is MDHEN and CDR2 SYDVKM. The DNA for the CDR3 is TGTGCCAGCAGTACCCTAAGGGGGCCCCCTTTGAATGAGCAGTTCTTC. Protein product: CASSTLRGPPLNEQFF.

This clonotype has only a few counts. V and J are TRBV3-1 and TRBJ2-5, with D perhaps TRBD2 (6 bases). The J call is in doubt because the DNA end fits TRBJ2-7 better. The V gene's germline CDR1 is LGHDT and CDR2 YNNKEL (reference sequence). The CDR3 loop spans 16 amino acids. The CDR3 DNA follows: TGTGCCAGCAGTACGTTATCGGGACTCAACATCTACGAGCAGTACTTC. Its translation is CASSTLSGLNIYEQYF.

The V and J genes are TRBV27 and TRBJ2-1, with D perhaps TRBD2 (5 bases). Germline V gene lookup returns CDR1 MNHEY and CDR2 SMNVEV (reference sequence). This CDR3 contains 16 residues. V dropped 2 bases and J dropped 7 bases, with 18 bases sitting between them. In DNA form, the CDR3 reads TGTGCCAGCAGTTTACCCGGGGTCTCGACGGCTAATGAGCAGTTCTTC. This codes for CASSLPGVSTANEQFF.

This clonotype was picked up a small number of times. J is TRBJ1-4 and V is TRBV29-1; D gene uncertain. V shed 2 bases and J shed 4 bases, with 8 bases lying between them. Germline assignment: CDR1 SQVTM and CDR2 ANQGSEA. The CDR3 extends over 13 amino acids. The CDR3 DNA follows: TGCAGCGTTGAATTCACACTTAATGAAAAACTGTTTTTT. Amino acids: CSVEFTLNEKLFF.

This clonotype was counted between two and nine times. The V call is TRBV3-1, the J call TRBJ2-5; D may be TRBD1 or TRBD2 (5 bases each). The CDR3 spans 13 residues. Germline CDR1 reads LGHDT; CDR2 reads YNNKEL (reference sequence). Trimming took 4 bases from V and 2 from J, leaving 8 bases between them. Here the CDR3 reads CASSRREQETQYF. For the CDR3, the DNA is TGTGCCAGCAGCCGCAGGGAGCAAGAGACCCAGTACTTC.

The V and J genes are TRBV19 and TRBJ2-5; 11 bases are shared with TRBD2. CDR1 is LNHDA and CDR2 is SQIVND in the germline V gene (reference sequence). The CDR3 contains 15 residues. J gave up 2 bases and V 3 bases, and 2 bases lay outside the gene matches. In DNA form, the CDR3 reads TGTGCCAGTAGTATGGGACTAGCGGATCAAGAGACCCAGTACTTC. This encodes CASSMGLADQETQYF.

This clonotype came up a few times. This chain connects TRBV20-1 to TRBJ2-5; 9 bases map to TRBD2. Germline CDR1 is DFQATT and CDR2 is SNEGSKA (reference sequence). This CDR3 has 13 amino acids. V dropped 5 bases and J dropped 3; count of bases not matched to a gene: 4. CDR3 sequence reads: CSAYLAGEETQYF. The CDR3 coding sequence is TGCAGTGCTTACTTAGCGGGAGAAGAGACCCAGTACTTC.

V gene TRBV3-1 combines with J gene TRBJ2-5, with D possibly matching TRBD1 (5 bases). Germline CDR1 and CDR2: LGHDT and YNNKEL (reference sequence). Trimming shortened V by 4 bases and J by 3 bases, and 15 bases separated the two germline ends. There are 15 residues in the CDR3. DNA of the CDR3: TGTGCCAGCAGCCTTAACTTGCGGACAAAAGAGACCCAGTACTTC. It translates to CASSLNLRTKETQYF.

This clonotype was counted a single time. The chain has TRBV5-1 and TRBJ2-2; 8 bases are a match to TRBD2. Germline values: CDR1 SGHRS, CDR2 YFSETQ. The CDR3 consists of 16 residues. V shed 0 bases, J shed 8 bases, and the junction held 9 bases outside the gene matches. This CDR3 is CASSLAVGRAGGELFF. The CDR3 nucleotides read TGCGCCAGCAGCTTGGCCGTCGGGAGGGCCGGAGGGGAGCTGTTTTTT.

This clonotype was detected a few times. The CDR3 reads CSARDVRLSGSSYEQYF. DNA of the CDR3: TGCAGTGCTAGAGATGTTCGCCTATCCGGAAGCTCCTACGAGCAGTACTTC. The chain carries TRBV20-1 and TRBJ2-7; unclear D gene. Looked up from germline, CDR1 is DFQATT and CDR2 is SNEGSKA (reference sequence). The V end lost 0 bases, the J end lost 0 bases, and 18 bases lay between the germline ends. The CDR3 is 17 residues long.

The rearrangement links TRBV4-2 to TRBJ1-2; D gene ambiguous. The CDR3 covers 17 residues. Germline CDR1 LGHNA, CDR2 YNFKEQ. V was shortened by 1 base and J by 1 base, with 16 bases between the two germline ends. DNA for the CDR3: TGTGCCAGCAGCCAAGCCCCGGCAGGAGGGTTTAACTATGGCTACACCTTC. Translating it yields CASSQAPAGGFNYGYTF.